Shown below are 10 T cell receptor beta chains from a single sample sequenced in a study of blood T cells in healthy people across ages. A sample-barcoded 5' primer and a J-beta primer mix were used in a second PCR of roughly 6 to 11 cycles. MiXCR, applied by TCRdb to the 5' RACE reads, yields one record per CDR3 protein. The table has some 1,800,000 distinct CDR3 sequences, roughly two fifths seen once; the top ten hold around 23%. Sequencing was performed on blood. The receptors here all came from a human donor in good health.

In its sample, this clonotype was seen a few times. The rearrangement joins TRBV20-1 to TRBJ1-6; D is uncertain. The CDR3 is 13 residues long. Trimming took 5 bases from V and 7 from J, leaving 12 bases between them. Germline V gene lookup returns CDR1 DFQATT and CDR2 SNEGSKA (reference sequence). The CDR3 coding sequence is TGCAGTGCTGACCCCCGGTTGAATTCACCCCTCCACTTT. Protein sequence: CSADPRLNSPLHF.

This chain uses TRBV5-1 with TRBJ2-1, with 8 bases identical to TRBD1. Germline V CDR1 and CDR2: SGHRS, YFSETQ. The CDR3 has 15 amino acids. V lost 2 bases and J lost 5; bases outside the gene matches: 6. Written as DNA, the CDR3 is TGCGCCAGCAGCTTAAACAGGGGGATCCACAATGAGCAGTTCTTC. This encodes CASSLNRGIHNEQFF.

There are a few counts of this clonotype. A clone one base away is much larger, so this may be a read error. This chain joins TRBV12-3 or TRBV12-4 and TRBJ2-3, with TRBD2 as a possible D gene (6 bases). V was shortened by 5 bases and J by 2 bases, with 11 bases between the two germline ends. This CDR3 is 14 amino acids long. The CDR3 is CASSPAGYTDTQYF. The CDR3 region has the DNA TGTGCCAGCAGTCCTGCGGGGTACACAGATACGCAGTATTTT.

In this sample, this clonotype turned up once. The J gene is TRBJ2-1, the V gene TRBV4-1; tentatively, D is TRBD1 (5 bases). CDR1 is MGHRA and CDR2 is YSYEKL in the germline V gene. CDR3 length equals 18 residues. Between the trimmed V and J ends, which lost 4 bases and 5 bases, there was a span of 24 bases. The chain's CDR3 is CASSPSGAKGGRDNEQFF. The CDR3 DNA reads as TGCGCCAGCAGCCCTTCTGGGGCGAAGGGTGGTCGAGACAATGAGCAGTTCTTC.

This clonotype was counted only a few times. The chain uses TRBV7-3 and TRBJ2-5; D perhaps matches TRBD2 (6 bases). This CDR3 has 15 amino acids. Germline V lookup: CDR1 SGHTA, CDR2 FQGTGA. V was pared by 5 bases and J by 2 bases, with 15 bases between. Here the CDR3 DNA reads TGTGCCAGCAGCACAGAGCCGGGAGAACAAGAGACCCAGTACTTC. It specifies CASSTEPGEQETQYF.

The chain carries TRBV20-1 and TRBJ2-1; 8 bases are a match to TRBD2. The germline CDR1 and CDR2 sequences are DFQATT and SNEGSKA (reference sequence). The CDR3 has 16 residues. V shed 3 bases and J 4 bases; nucleotides not matched to a gene: 11. CDR3 region: CSASGTSSNAYNEQFF. The CDR3 DNA is TGCAGTGCTAGTGGGACTAGTAGTAACGCGTACAATGAGCAGTTCTTC.

The V call is TRBV7-6, the J call TRBJ1-3; a weak D match, TRBD1 (5 bases). Germline CDR1 is SGHVS and CDR2 is FNYEAQ. This CDR3 is 15 amino acids long. With 3 bases removed from V and 2 bases from J, the gap between germline ends came to 11 bases. CDR3 sequence reads: CASSLGPLPGNTIYF. The DNA of the CDR3 is TGTGCCAGCAGCTTGGGGCCCCTGCCTGGAAACACCATATATTTT.

V gene TRBV18 combines with J gene TRBJ2-2; 7 bases are a match to TRBD1. The V and J ends lost 4 bases and 0 bases, in that order; junction bases with no gene match: 8. Germline lookup yields CDR1 KGHSH and CDR2 LQKENI. The CDR3 has 17 amino acids. CDR3 bases: TGTGCCAGCTCACGTCCGGGACAGAGAGCGAACACCGGGGAGCTGTTTTTT. Protein product: CASSRPGQRANTGELFF.

Comments on this clonotype: Relative to the germline gene, one junction end is altered; a read error may explain this. The chain carries TRBV5-1 and TRBJ2-3, with 9 positions matching TRBD1. The CDR3 consists of 14 residues. Germline V gene sequence: CDR1 SGHRS, CDR2 YFSETQ. The CDR3 is CASSWTGDTGTQYF. Here the CDR3 DNA reads TGCGCCAGCAGCTGGACAGGGGACACAGGTACGCAGTATTTT.

This CDR3 reads CASSLAVPDLGGYTF. CDR3 DNA: TGTGCCAGCAGCTTAGCGGTTCCTGATCTAGGTGGCTACACCTTC. The chain uses TRBV7-9 and TRBJ1-2; D is unclear. The germline gives CDR1 SEHNR, CDR2 FQNEAQ (reference sequence). V dropped 0 bases and J dropped 7 bases, with 15 bases sitting between them. CDR3 length: 15 amino acids.